The clone carrying this TCR beta chain came up once. There are 19 residues in the CDR3. In germline, CDR1 is MDHEN, CDR2 SYDVKM. Unmatched junction bases numbered 7, after V lost 1 base and J lost 2 bases. This entry belongs to a study of OX40 agonist ivuxolimab in advanced cancers. Clones were read by immunoSEQ multiplex PCR, and TCRdb kept only the in-frame ones, dropping some. Of some 70,000 clones listed, about 86% are singletons. The chain joins TRBV28 to TRBJ2-6; 11 nucleotides match TRBD1. The source material was CD4+ or CD8+ T cells sorted from blood, sampled in a trial of the OX40 agonist ivuxolimab. This TCR was sampled from an adult with an advanced solid tumor such as melanoma, head and neck, liver or kidney cancer. CDR3 region: CASSLSGQGGWPGANVLTF. The CDR3 nucleotides read TGTGCCAGCAGTTTATCGGGACAGGGGGGTTGGCCTGGGGCCAACGTCCTGACTTTC. Full variable domain (outside the CDR3, taken from reference TRBV28 and TRBJ2-6): DVKVTQSSRYLVKRTGEKVFLECVQDMDHENMFWYRQDPGLGLRLIYFSYDVKMKEKGDIPEGYSVSREKKERFSLILESASTNQTSMYLCASSLSGQGGWPGANVLTFGAGSRLTVL.